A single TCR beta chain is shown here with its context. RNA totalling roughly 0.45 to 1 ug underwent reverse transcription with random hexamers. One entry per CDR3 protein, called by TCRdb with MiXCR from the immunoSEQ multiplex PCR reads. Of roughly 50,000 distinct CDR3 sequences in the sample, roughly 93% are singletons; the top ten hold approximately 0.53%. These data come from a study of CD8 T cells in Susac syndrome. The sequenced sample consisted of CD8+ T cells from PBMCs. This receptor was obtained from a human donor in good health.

The CDR3 loop reads CASSPGTGGNSPLHF. The CDR3 DNA is TGTGCCAGCAGCCCGGGGACAGGGGGAAATTCACCCCTCCACTTT. The V call is TRBV9, the J call TRBJ1-6, with 11 bases aligning to TRBD1. The CDR3 is made up of 15 amino acids. The germline V gene has CDR1 SGDLS and CDR2 YYNGEE. Trimming cost V 4 bases and J 7 bases; bases outside gene matches: 4.